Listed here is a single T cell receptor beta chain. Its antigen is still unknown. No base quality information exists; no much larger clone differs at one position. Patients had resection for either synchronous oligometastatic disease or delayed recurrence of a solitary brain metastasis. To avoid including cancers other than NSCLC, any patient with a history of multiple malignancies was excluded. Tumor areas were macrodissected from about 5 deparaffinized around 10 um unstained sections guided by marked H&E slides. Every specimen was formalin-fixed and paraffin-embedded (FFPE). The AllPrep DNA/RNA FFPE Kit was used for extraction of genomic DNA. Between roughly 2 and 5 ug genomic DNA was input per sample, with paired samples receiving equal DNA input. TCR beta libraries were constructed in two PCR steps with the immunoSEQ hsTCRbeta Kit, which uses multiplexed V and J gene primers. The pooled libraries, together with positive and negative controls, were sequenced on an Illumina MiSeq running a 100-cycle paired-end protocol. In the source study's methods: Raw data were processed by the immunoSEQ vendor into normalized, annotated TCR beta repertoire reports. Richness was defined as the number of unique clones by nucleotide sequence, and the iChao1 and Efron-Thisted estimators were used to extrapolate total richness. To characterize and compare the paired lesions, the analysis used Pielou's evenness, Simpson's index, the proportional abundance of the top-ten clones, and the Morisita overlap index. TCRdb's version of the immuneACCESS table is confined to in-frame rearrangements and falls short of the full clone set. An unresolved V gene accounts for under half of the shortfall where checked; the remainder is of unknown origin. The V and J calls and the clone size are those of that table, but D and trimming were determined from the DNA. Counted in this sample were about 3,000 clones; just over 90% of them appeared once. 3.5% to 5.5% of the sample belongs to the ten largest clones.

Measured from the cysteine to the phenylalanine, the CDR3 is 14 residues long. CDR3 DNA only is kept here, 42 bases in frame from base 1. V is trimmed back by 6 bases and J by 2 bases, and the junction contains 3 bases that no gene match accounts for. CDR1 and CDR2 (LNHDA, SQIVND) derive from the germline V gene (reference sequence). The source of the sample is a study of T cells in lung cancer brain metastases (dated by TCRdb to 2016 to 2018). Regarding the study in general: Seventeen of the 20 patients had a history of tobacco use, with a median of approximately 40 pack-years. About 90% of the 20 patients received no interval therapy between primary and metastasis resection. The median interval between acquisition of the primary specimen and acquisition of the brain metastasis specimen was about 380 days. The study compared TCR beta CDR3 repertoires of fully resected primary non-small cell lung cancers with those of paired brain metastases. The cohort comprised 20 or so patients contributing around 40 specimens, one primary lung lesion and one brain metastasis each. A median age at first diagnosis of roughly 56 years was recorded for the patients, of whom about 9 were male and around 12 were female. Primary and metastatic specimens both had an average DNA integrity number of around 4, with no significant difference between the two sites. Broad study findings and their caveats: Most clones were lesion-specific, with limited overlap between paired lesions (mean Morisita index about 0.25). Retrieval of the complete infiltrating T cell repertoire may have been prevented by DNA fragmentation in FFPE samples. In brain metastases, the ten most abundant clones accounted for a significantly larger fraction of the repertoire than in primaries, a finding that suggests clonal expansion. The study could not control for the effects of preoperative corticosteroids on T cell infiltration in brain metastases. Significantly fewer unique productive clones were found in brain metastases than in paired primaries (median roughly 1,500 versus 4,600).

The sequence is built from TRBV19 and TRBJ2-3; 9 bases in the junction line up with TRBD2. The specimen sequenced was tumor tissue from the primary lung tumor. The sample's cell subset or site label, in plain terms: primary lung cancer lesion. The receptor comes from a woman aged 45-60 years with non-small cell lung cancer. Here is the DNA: TGTGCCAGTAGCCTAGCGGGGATCACAGATACGCAGTATTTT. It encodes CASSLAGITDTQYF.